This TCR beta chain was sequenced in a study of Ad26.COV2.S vaccination and SARS-CoV-2 variants. Background on the study: Ad26.COV2.S shots went into the muscle once or twice, 56 days apart.

For this clone: Its specificity is not known.

Generated by immunoSEQ multiplex PCR, the TCRdb table keeps only in-frame clones and is missing some. In the table there are about 400,000 clones, about nine tenths of which are singletons. The CDR3 sequence is 18 residues long. The germline CDR1 and CDR2 sequences are LNHDA and SQIVND (reference sequence). The V and J ends lost 2 bases and 7 bases respectively, with 21 bases between them. Regarding treatment: roughly 20 received Ad26.COV2.S at low or high dose, single or two shots; a few received placebo; per-sample allocation not given. At day 63 after the first vaccine or placebo injection, samples were drawn. Study-wide results and limits: Substantial post-vaccination breadth of spike-specific CD8+ and CD4+ T cell responses was reported.

This specimen consisted of peripheral blood, obtained in a trial of Ad26.COV2.S vaccine versus placebo. V usage is TRBV19 and J usage is TRBJ1-6; D is possibly TRBD1 (5 bases). The sequence was collected from a person aged 18 to 59 who received the Ad26.COV2.S COVID-19 vaccine or a placebo. This CDR3 reads CASSIPSARGVKNSPLHF. Here the CDR3 DNA reads TGTGCCAGTAGTATACCCTCAGCCCGGGGGGTAAAGAATTCACCCCTCCACTTT. Full variable domain (missing parts from reference TRBV19 and TRBJ1-6): DGGITQSPKYLFRKEGQNVTLSCEQNLNHDAMYWYRQDPGQGLRLIYYSQIVNDFQKGDIAEGYSVSREKKESFPLTVTSAQKNPTAFYLCASSIPSARGVKNSPLHFGNGTRLTVT.